This TCR beta chain is drawn from a study of OX40 agonist ivuxolimab in advanced cancers. Study conclusions and caveats: Among the least clonally expanded were partial responders at 0.1-3.0 mg/kg.

Profiling relied on immunoSEQ multiplex PCR, and the TCRdb table lists in-frame clones only, not all of them. The data contain roughly 76,000 clones, approximately 84% of them singletons. As regards this clone: The antigen is not known. Because the CDR3 is missing its conserved closing phenylalanine or tryptophan, this is likely a read error. No DNA is shown, since the ends of the CDR3 on it are uncertain; the CDR3 is the one TCRdb lists.

Looked up from germline, CDR1 is MNHNS and CDR2 is SASEGT. The CDR3 comprises 13 residues, both ends counted. The material was CD4+ or CD8+ T cells sorted from blood, obtained in a trial of the OX40 agonist ivuxolimab. The receptor was derived from an adult with an advanced solid tumor such as melanoma, head and neck, liver or kidney cancer. This chain links TRBV6-1 with TRBJ2-7; TRBD1 is the table's D call, not checked against the DNA. The CDR3 sequence: CASSEAEYRAPYL.